By share, the clone carrying this T cell receptor (beta chain) ranks as medium-sized. Its antigen is as yet unknown. CDR3 length: 16 residues. The germline V gene encodes CDR1 SGHTA and CDR2 FQGNSA. Trimming left V 2 bases short and J 7 bases short, with 20 bases between. This record comes from a study of circulating CD8 cells and anti-PD-1 response in melanoma. Across the whole study: Treatment was intravenous nivolumab at 3 mg/kg every 2 weeks. About 45% of the 13 patients had prior targeted therapy or immunotherapy; seven did not.

Live CD3+CD8+TCRalphabeta+ cells were sorted into four subsets by PD-1 and/or TIGIT. TCR libraries were prepared from around 15 ng of total RNA with the QIAseq Immune Repertoire TCR panel. From the reads, TCRdb called clonotypes with MiXCR, one entry per CDR3 protein. Of roughly 300 distinct CDR3 sequences in the sample, approximately 10% are singletons; the top ten hold about two thirds. General study findings and limits: No tumor material was available, so peptide assays assessed reactivity. Subset repertoires were largely private at M1, with under 7% shared.

The TCR sequence derives from a human donor with melanoma. Specimen: CD8+ T cells from PBMCs, collected at baseline or after one month of anti-PD-1 therapy (not recorded which). This sequence joins TRBV7-2 and TRBJ1-1; D uncertain. DNA for the CDR3: TGTGCCAGCAGCTTATCTTGGGTGATGTCGGGAGGTGAAGCTTTCTTT. Protein sequence: CASSLSWVMSGGEAFF.